Listed here is a single T cell receptor (beta chain). No antigen is known for it. No per-base quality is available; no much larger clone lies one base away. This entry comes from a study of shared clonotypes between healthy human individuals (dated by TCRdb to 2018 to 2020). The study in broad terms: The cohort comprised a couple of women and three men aged 18 to 49 years. Leukapheresis yielded between about 0.8 and 9.5 billion PBMCs per donor. For each donor, three plates each were used for CD4 naive and CD4 memory, two plates were used for CD8 naive, and one plate was used for CD8 memory. To estimate repertoire size and how much clonotype sharing occurs between individuals, the study deeply sequenced the blood TCR repertoires of 4 to 6 healthy adults. Different laboratories and diverse techniques were used to prepare libraries and sequence TCR repertoires, to increase sequencing depth and limit assay-specific biases.

What the work shows at the level of the full study, not this receptor alone: Based on pairwise subsampling, the degree of clonotype sharing among donors was expected to be affected by sequencing depth. Naive subsets generally had larger estimated clonotype richness than memory subsets. Rarefaction of sorted-subset datasets indicated incomplete sequencing despite the large sequencing depth. Because the study included a small number of donors, the genetic and exposure-history diversity represented was limited. Sharing across a handful of donors was observed for approximately 5% of naive CD4, about 3.2% of naive CD8, about 2.3% of memory CD4, and around 0.42% of memory CD8 clonotypes. Compared with non-shared clonotypes, clonotypes shared by all four sorted-subset donors had higher generation probabilities. Only blood was sampled, and tissue TCR repertoires likely differ from those in blood.

Healthy HIV-negative adults with no recently reported acute infections or vaccinations were included as donors. Only Caucasian adults living in Nashville, Tennessee, USA were represented among the donors. CD4+ T cells were enriched by magnetic negative selection; naive cells were then positively selected on CD45RA, and the negative fraction formed the memory subset. After blood collection by leukapheresis, PBMCs were isolated using Ficoll-Histopaque density gradient centrifugation and then cryopreserved in the vapor phase of liquid nitrogen. Analytical flow cytometry was used to check the purity and quantity of each magnetically sorted T cell population. From each sorted fraction, genomic DNA was isolated and quantified by UV absorbance on a Nanodrop 2000c. Trimming at the junction amounts to 5 bases on V and 7 bases on J, and the germline ends lie 11 bases apart. The CDR3 measures 13 amino acids from cysteine to phenylalanine. Of the read, only the CDR3 DNA is kept; its 39 bases are in frame from base 1. The germline V gene specifies MDHEN as CDR1 and SYDVKM as CDR2.

TCR CDR3 regions were amplified from genomic DNA by multiplex PCR using the deep immunoSEQ assay. Genomic DNA extracted from each cell subset was distributed evenly over all wells of several immunoSEQ 96-well plates, and each plate served as one replicate. For sorted subsets, around 200 ng genomic DNA, equal to 30,000 to 35,000 T cell genomes, was loaded into each replicate PCR. Purified libraries were quantified with a Qubit 3.0 fluorometer, sized on a Bioanalyzer 2100, and re-quantified with the KAPA Library Quantification kit. Every immunoSEQ 96-well plate was sequenced on a dedicated single-read 150-cycle Illumina NextSeq 550 flow cell. On the authors' methods: Because the immunoSEQ output included only junctional sequences and no quality scores, the filtering could not be the same as the filtering used for full-length reads. Sequences were annotated with PyIR, a Python wrapper for IgBLAST v1.9, and V/J genes and CDR3 were assigned using IMGT germline references. Reads with weak V/J assignments (E-value above 1e-6), missing CDR3, stop codons, out-of-frame junctions, or ambiguous translated residues were removed. A V3J clonotype was defined by an identical inferred V gene, J gene, and CDR3 amino acid sequence. To compute the percentage overlap between repertoires, the number of shared unique clonotypes was divided by the size of the smaller repertoire. Richness of each repertoire was evaluated using RTK rarefaction, the Chao1 estimator, and Recon v2.1 estimates of unobserved clonotypes. Generation probabilities for all TCRbeta clonotypes obtained by the gDNA method from a handful of donors were computed using OLGA. The clones in this table, taken by TCRdb from immuneACCESS, are in-frame only. Not every clone is retained; where verified, under half of the shortfall comes from an unresolved V gene, and the cause of the rest is unknown. D and trimming come from the DNA, and the V and J calls and clone size come from that table. The sample contains more than 400,000 clones, 95% to 96% of them found a single time. 0.055% to 0.075% of the sample is taken by the ten largest.

The source of this sequence is a woman aged 30 to 39 in good health. Sequencing was done on a sample of naive CD4+ T cells sorted from blood. Reading the label with the study, this specimen's cell subset or site is: CD45RA+ positively selected. The rearrangement joined TRBV28 to TRBJ1-4; a confident D gene designation cannot be given. Here is the DNA: TGTGCCAGCAGTGCCCGCCTGCGTGAAAAACTGTTTTTT. This encodes CASSARLREKLFF.